Each of the 23 T cell receptor beta chains below was sequenced from the same sample in a study of breast tumors, draining lymph nodes, adjacent tissues. MiXCR, run by TCRdb on the multiplex PCR reads, gives a single entry per CDR3 protein. This sample has about 170,000 distinct CDR3 sequences, with 25% to 40% found just once. Samples came from axillary lymph nodes draining the breast cancer. Sequencing was performed on axillary lymph node tissue. The receptor source for this set is a female donor with breast cancer. Some clones in this sample may be carry-over from other donors' samples.

The chain joins TRBV7-9 to TRBJ1-2, with 8 bases fitting TRBD1. In germline, CDR1 is SEHNR, CDR2 FQNEAQ (reference sequence). V lost 1 base, J lost 8 bases, and 9 bases stayed unmatched. The CDR3 loop spans 15 amino acids. The CDR3 spells CASSLGAGGVLGYTF. DNA of the CDR3: TGTGCCAGCAGCTTAGGGGCAGGGGGCGTGTTGGGCTACACCTTC.

This clonotype was seen only a few times. V and J are TRBV6-1 and TRBJ2-5, with no clear D. There are 12 residues in the CDR3. Germline V gene data show CDR1 as MNHNS and CDR2 as SASEGT. Between the trimmed V and J ends, which lost 8 bases and 0 bases, there was a span of 7 bases. The CDR3 loop is CASLLYQETQYF. CDR3 nucleotides: TGTGCCAGCCTACTTTACCAAGAGACCCAGTACTTC.

The chain has TRBV6-1 and TRBJ2-7; tentative D call: TRBD2 (5 bases). This CDR3 has 13 amino acids. Germline V gene lookup returns CDR1 MNHNS and CDR2 SASEGT. V lost 5 bases and J lost 4, with 12 bases in between. CDR3 sequence (DNA): TGTGCCAGCAGTCACTGGGGAGCGTACGAGCAGTACTTC. Translating it yields CASSHWGAYEQYF.

This clonotype was counted at least ten times. This chain links TRBV6-2 or TRBV6-3 with TRBJ1-2; possibly TRBD1 for D (6 bases). Looked up from germline, CDR1 is MNHEY and CDR2 is SVGEGT. The CDR3 has 13 residues. Trimming shortened V by 6 bases and J by 6 bases, and 14 bases separated the two germline ends. The CDR3 sequence: CASRKQGGDGYTF. CDR3 nucleotides: TGTGCCAGCAGAAAACAGGGAGGGGATGGCTACACCTTC.

The genes are TRBV7-9 and TRBJ1-6; TRBD1 agrees at 10 bases. The CDR3 runs 15 residues. V was pared by 5 bases and J by 6 bases, with 4 bases of the junction left unmatched. Germline V gives CDR1 SEHNR, CDR2 FQNEAQ (reference sequence). CDR3 residues: CASSRQGAGNSPLHF. CDR3 DNA: TGTGCCAGCAGCCGACAGGGGGCGGGTAATTCACCCCTCCACTTT.

The sample holds a few counts of this clonotype. The conserved closing phenylalanine or tryptophan is absent in this CDR3, likely reflecting a read error. This rearrangement joins TRBV29-1 to TRBJ2-5, with TRBD2 as a possible D gene (5 bases). The CDR3 has 13 amino acids. Trimming removed 6 bases from V and 1 base from J, with 12 bases in between. Germline CDR1 and CDR2: SQVTM and ANQGSEA. CDR3 DNA sequence: TGCAGCGTCCAGCGGAGCCTCCAAGAGACCCAGTACTAC. Protein product: CSVQRSLQETQYY.

V usage is TRBV7-9 and J usage is TRBJ2-6, with D perhaps given as TRBD1 or TRBD2 (6 bases each). Germline V gene sequence: CDR1 SEHNR, CDR2 FQNEAQ (reference sequence). V was cut by 2 bases and J by 2 bases, with 16 bases left in between. The CDR3 length is 18 residues. CDR3 protein: CASSLRGPGAPGANVLTF. CDR3 in DNA: TGTGCCAGCAGCTTACGGGGACCGGGGGCGCCTGGGGCCAACGTCCTGACTTTC.

This clonotype was seen repeatedly, ten times or more. The J gene is TRBJ1-2, the V gene TRBV4-3; TRBD1 is a possible D gene (5 bases). The CDR3 runs to 17 residues. Looked up from germline, CDR1 is LGHNA and CDR2 is YSLEER. V lost 4 bases, J lost 5 bases, and 23 bases lay in between. The CDR3 sequence: CASSRGIGTQGAYGYTF. CDR3 coding DNA: TGCGCCAGCAGCCGGGGCATAGGTACCCAGGGAGCTTATGGCTACACCTTC.

This clonotype appeared many times. V is TRBV6-5 and J is TRBJ2-1; TRBD2 agrees at 12 bases. V shed 0 bases and J 5 bases; nucleotides not matched to a gene: 5. Germline-derived CDR1 and CDR2 are MNHEY and SVGAGI. The CDR3 runs 17 residues. CDR3 coding DNA: TGTGCCAGCAGTTACTCCCCGACTAGCGGGAGAGACAATGAGCAGTTCTTC. This sequence encodes CASSYSPTSGRDNEQFF.

This clonotype was counted ten times or more. The J gene is TRBJ2-1, the V gene TRBV20-1, with D maybe TRBD2 (5 bases). The CDR3 is 17 residues long. V lost 0 bases to trimming and J lost 0 bases, with 15 bases between them. Germline V gives CDR1 DFQATT, CDR2 SNEGSKA (reference sequence). The CDR3 protein is CSARDQVALSSYNEQFF. CDR3 coding DNA: TGCAGTGCTAGAGATCAGGTAGCGTTAAGCTCCTACAATGAGCAGTTCTTC.

This clonotype has ten or more counts. CDR3 coding DNA: TGTGCCAGCAGCCAAGAGGGCCGGACCCAGCCCCAGCATTTT. Translating it yields CASSQEGRTQPQHF. The V and J genes are TRBV3-1 and TRBJ1-5; no clear D gene. Trimming took 0 bases from V and 7 from J, leaving 10 bases between them. CDR3 length: 14 amino acids. Germline V lookup: CDR1 LGHDT, CDR2 YNNKEL (reference sequence).

This clonotype was seen at least ten times. This CDR3 is CASSLGAGGVWNTGELFF. CDR3 in DNA: TGTGCCAGCTCCCTGGGGGCAGGGGGAGTTTGGAACACCGGGGAGCTGTTTTTT. The chain couples TRBV9 to TRBJ2-2; TRBD1 aligns across 7 bases. Germline CDR1 is SGDLS and CDR2 is YYNGEE. The J segment lost 1 base and the V segment lost 7 bases, leaving 16 bases of the junction unmatched. This CDR3 region has 18 residues. Based on the CDR3 plus reference TRBV9 and TRBJ2-2, the full variable domain is DSGVTQTPKHLITATGQRVTLRCSPRSGDLSVYWYQQSLDQGLQFLIQYYNGEERAKGNILERFSAQQFPDLHSELNLSSLELGDSALYFCASSLGAGGVWNTGELFFGEGSRLTVL.

The chain uses TRBV7-8 and TRBJ2-2, with 7 bases fitting TRBD2. With V trimmed by 1 base and J by 4 bases, 9 bases remained unmatched. Germline V gene lookup returns CDR1 SGHVS and CDR2 FQNEAQ. CDR3 length: 17 amino acids. The CDR3 DNA reads as TGTGCCAGCAGCTTAGAGCCAGGGCGGGGGTCCACCGGGGAGCTGTTTTTT. Its translation: CASSLEPGRGSTGELFF.

This clonotype was observed many times. The CDR3 region is CASSFGNRGYSNQPQHF. CDR3 in DNA: TGTGCCAGCAGTTTCGGAAACAGGGGATATAGCAATCAGCCCCAGCATTTT. The chain couples TRBV12-3 or TRBV12-4 to TRBJ1-5; 7 positions match TRBD1. V lost 3 bases to trimming and J lost 0 bases; unmatched junction nucleotides: 8. The CDR3 extends over 17 amino acids.

This clonotype was seen at least ten times. The V gene is TRBV5-5, the J gene TRBJ2-3; 8 bases line up with TRBD2. The germline CDR1 and CDR2 sequences are SGHKS and YYEKEE (reference sequence). The ends lost 1 base at V and 1 base at J; junction bases unmatched: 11. There are 18 residues in the CDR3. The CDR3 region has the DNA TGTGCCAGCAGCTTGATAGCGTCTAGCGGGTTGGGCACAGATACGCAGTATTTT. Amino acid sequence: CASSLIASSGLGTDTQYF.

This clonotype was picked up a small number of times. Since a much larger clone is just one base distant, this may be a read error. The gene calls are TRBV9 and TRBJ1-2; D not certain. Germline values: CDR1 SGDLS, CDR2 YYNGEE. The CDR3 is 15 amino acids. CDR3 sequence reads: CASSVARSDNYGSTF. In DNA, the CDR3 is TGTGCCAGCAGCGTAGCTCGTAGTGACAACTATGGCTCCACCTTC. Full variable domain (missing parts from reference TRBV9 and TRBJ1-2): DSGVTQTPKHLITATGQRVTLRCSPRSGDLSVYWYQQSLDQGLQFLIQYYNGEERAKGNILERFSAQQFPDLHSELNLSSLELGDSALYFCASSVARSDNYGSTFGSGTRLTVV.

The V and J genes are TRBV9 and TRBJ1-1, with D hard to call. This CDR3 region has 13 residues. Trimming left V 3 bases short and J 4 bases short, with 10 bases between. CDR1 is SGDLS and CDR2 is YYNGEE in the germline V gene. The CDR3 spells CASSGGGGTEAFF. CDR3 in DNA: TGTGCCAGCAGCGGTGGAGGTGGCACTGAAGCTTTCTTT. Full variable domain (missing parts from reference TRBV9 and TRBJ1-1): DSGVTQTPKHLITATGQRVTLRCSPRSGDLSVYWYQQSLDQGLQFLIQYYNGEERAKGNILERFSAQQFPDLHSELNLSSLELGDSALYFCASSGGGGTEAFFGQGTRLTVV.

The gene calls are TRBV20-1 and TRBJ2-7; TRBD2 is a possible D gene (6 bases). V dropped 0 bases and J dropped 2 bases, with 14 bases sitting between them. Germline lookup yields CDR1 DFQATT and CDR2 SNEGSKA (reference sequence). This CDR3 is 15 amino acids long. The CDR3 nucleotides are TGCAGTGCTAGAGATCTGGCGGGGTCTACCTACGAGCAGTACTTC. Protein sequence: CSARDLAGSTYEQYF.

This clonotype has only a few counts. V is TRBV20-1 and J is TRBJ1-2; TRBD1 is a possible D gene (5 bases). Trimming removed 3 bases from V and 8 bases from J, with 10 bases in between. This CDR3 contains 11 residues. CDR1 is DFQATT, CDR2 SNEGSKA, per germline (reference sequence). CDR3 bases: TGCAGTGCTAGCAGGGACGAGGGCTACACCTTC. It translates to CSASRDEGYTF.

This clonotype was detected ten times or more. The chain employs TRBV4-1 and TRBJ2-3; 12 nucleotides agree with TRBD2. Germline-derived CDR1 and CDR2 are MGHRA and YSYEKL. This CDR3 has 17 residues. V was clipped by 2 bases and J by 0 bases; unmatched bases: 3. CDR3 nucleotide sequence: TGCGCCAGCAGCCAACCCGGGACTAGCGGGAGCACAGATACGCAGTATTTT. Its protein product is CASSQPGTSGSTDTQYF.

This clonotype was recorded at least ten times. A much larger clone is a single base away; this may be a read error. The chain combines TRBV14 with TRBJ2-5; either TRBD1 or TRBD2 may supply D (5 bases each). The CDR3 is 15 amino acids. Germline-derived CDR1 and CDR2 are SGHDN and FVKESK. The CDR3 loop is CASSQEIGGVGTPYF. The CDR3 bases are TGTGCCAGCAGCCAAGAGATTGGGGGAGTGGGGACCCCGTACTTC.

This clonotype was seen a handful of times. This chain uses TRBV27 with TRBJ2-1; 12 bases map to TRBD2. Trimming cost V 4 bases and J 9 bases; bases outside gene matches: 4. Germline CDR1 reads MNHEY; CDR2 reads SMNVEV (reference sequence). This CDR3 spans 14 amino acids. CDR3 protein: CASSSRLAGVEQFF. CDR3 coding DNA: TGTGCCAGCAGTTCGAGACTAGCGGGAGTTGAGCAGTTCTTC.

This clonotype was detected ten times or more. Written as DNA, the CDR3 is TGTGCCTGGAGTGTATGGGGTCCCCCCAATTCACCCCTCCACTTT. It yields the protein CAWSVWGPPNSPLHF. The V gene is TRBV30, the J gene TRBJ1-6; D is unresolved. Germline V lookup: CDR1 GTSNPN, CDR2 SVGIG (reference sequence). Trimming pared 0 bases from V and 7 bases from J, leaving 13 bases between. This CDR3 spans 15 amino acids.